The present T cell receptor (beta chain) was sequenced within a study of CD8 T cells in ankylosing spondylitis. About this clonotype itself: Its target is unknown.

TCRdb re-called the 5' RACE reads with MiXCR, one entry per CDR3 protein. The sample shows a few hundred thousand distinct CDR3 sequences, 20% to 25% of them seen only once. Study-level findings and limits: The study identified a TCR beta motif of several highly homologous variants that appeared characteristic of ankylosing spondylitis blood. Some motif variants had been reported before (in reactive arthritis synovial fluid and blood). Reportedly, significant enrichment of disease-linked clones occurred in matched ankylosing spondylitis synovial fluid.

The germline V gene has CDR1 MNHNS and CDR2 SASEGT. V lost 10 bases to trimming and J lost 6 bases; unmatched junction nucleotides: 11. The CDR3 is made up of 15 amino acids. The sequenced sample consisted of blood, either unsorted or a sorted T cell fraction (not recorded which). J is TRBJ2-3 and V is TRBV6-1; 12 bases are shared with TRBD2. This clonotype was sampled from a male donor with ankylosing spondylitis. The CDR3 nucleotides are TGTGCCATCCGCGGGACTAGCGGGCCCCCGGATACGCAGTATTTT. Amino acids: CAIRGTSGPPDTQYF.